This TCR beta chain was sequenced for a study of T cell responses to AZD1222 COVID-19 vaccine. The germline V gene has CDR1 SEHNR and CDR2 FQNEAQ (reference sequence). V shed 5 bases and J shed 4 bases, with 14 bases lying between them. The CDR3 has 14 residues. Libraries were prepared by immunoSEQ multiplex PCR; TCRdb keeps only in-frame clonotypes and omits some of them. The data show approximately 100,000 clones, with about nine tenths seen just once and approximately 1.2% held by the top ten. Study-wide findings and caveats: In all cases, repertoires were sampled only after the peak T cell response.

A word on this clone: Its antigen remains unknown.

Specimen: peripheral blood, collected on day 0 of AZD1222 vaccination. This chain joins TRBV7-9 and TRBJ1-2, with D perhaps TRBD1 (5 bases). The clonotype originates from an adult in good health. The CDR3 loop is CASSLGVSAYGYTF. The DNA for the CDR3 is TGTGCCAGCAGCCTAGGGGTTTCCGCCTATGGCTACACCTTC.